Listed below are T cell receptor beta chains from one sample, sequenced in a study of long-term antiretroviral therapy in people with HIV. Clones were sequenced by immunoSEQ multiplex PCR, and TCRdb holds only the in-frame ones, with some missing. The data contain about 18,000 clones, about 82% of them seen just once; the ten biggest clones take up more than 15%. The source was unsorted PBMCs, collected 0.6 years after starting antiretroviral therapy. Receptors originate from a young woman with HIV. Both conserved end residues are part of each CDR3. The order of the fields is V gene, clone size, CDR3 protein. Clone size is stated in some rows and not others, as once, few, many or a class when expanded.

TRBV9 . CASSVEEAVDEKLFF
TRBV4-3 . CASSQTRDLRADTQYF
TRBV19 . CASSIEATSGVSYEQYF
TRBV2 . CASSDVGDNSPLHF
TRBV11-2 . CASSLPTSRVTNTEAFF
TRBV9 . CASSSTPWEEQFF
TRBV9 . CASSASGGITYNEQFF
TRBV4-1 . CASSQEWDRGSYGYTF
TRBV4-1 . CASSQERTDTQYF
TRBV9 . CASSGTEYGYTF
TRBV5-1 . CASSLVGANEKLFF
TRBV6-5 few CASRDYRESEQYF
TRBV19 . CASSRDRVNTEAFF
TRBV19 . CASSPEQRTDGYTF
TRBV20-1 . CNPGLEETQYF
TRBV7-9 . CAINGGEGNYGYTF